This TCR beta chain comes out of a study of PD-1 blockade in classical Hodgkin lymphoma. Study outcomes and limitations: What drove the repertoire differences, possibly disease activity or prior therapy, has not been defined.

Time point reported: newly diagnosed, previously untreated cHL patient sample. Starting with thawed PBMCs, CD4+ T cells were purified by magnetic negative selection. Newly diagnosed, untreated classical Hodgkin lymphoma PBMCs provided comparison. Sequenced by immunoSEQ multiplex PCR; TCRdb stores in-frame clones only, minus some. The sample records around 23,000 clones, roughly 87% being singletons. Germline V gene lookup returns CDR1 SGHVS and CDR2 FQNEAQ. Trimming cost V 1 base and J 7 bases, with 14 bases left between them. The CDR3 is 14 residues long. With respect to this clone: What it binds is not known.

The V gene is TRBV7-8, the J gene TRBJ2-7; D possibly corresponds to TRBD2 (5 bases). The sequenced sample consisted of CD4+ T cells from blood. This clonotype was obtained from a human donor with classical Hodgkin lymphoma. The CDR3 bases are TGTGCCAGCAGCTTAGGCATGCGATCGGGGGAGCAGTACTTC. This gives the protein CASSLGMRSGEQYF.